The rows below give T cell receptor beta chains drawn from one sample of a study of cytomegalovirus exposure and HLA in healthy donors. The data were produced by immunoSEQ multiplex PCR, yet TCRdb's version contains in-frame clones alone and is incomplete. The table shows about 98,000 clones, with 75% to 85% occurring only once. Sequences were obtained from PBMCs. These receptors originate from a man between 18 and 35 years old in good health and CMV-seropositive. The CDR3 runs from the conserved cysteine through the conserved F or W. Each record gives: CDR3 length, D gene, J gene, V gene, clone size, CDR3 DNA, CDR3 protein. A D gene is named only where the DNA matches it firmly. Rows give clone size only sometimes, using once, few, many, or a class for an expanded clone.

length: 14
D: -
J: TRBJ2-6
V: TRBV18
size: -
DNA: TGTGCCAGCTCCTCAGGGTCTGGGGCCAACGTCCTGACTTTC
CDR3: CASSSGSGANVLTF

length: 15
D: -
J: TRBJ2-2
V: TRBV6-5
size: -
DNA: TGTGCCAGCAGCCCCACATACATTGGGGCGGGGGAGCTGTTTTTT
CDR3: CASSPTYIGAGELFF

length: 13
D: -
J: TRBJ1-5
V: TRBV7-6
size: -
DNA: TGTGCCAGCAGCCCGGTCTCTTCCCAGCCCCAGCATTTT
CDR3: CASSPVSSQPQHF

length: 13
D: -
J: TRBJ1-5
V: TRBV5-1
size: -
DNA: TGCGCCAGCAGCCCGGAGGGCCTCCAGCCCCAGCATTTT
CDR3: CASSPEGLQPQHF

length: 12
D: -
J: TRBJ1-1
V: TRBV7-9
size: few
DNA: TGTTCCAGCCGGAGATCTCTTCCTGAAGCTTTCTTT
CDR3: CSSRRSLPEAFF

length: 15
D: TRBD1
J: TRBJ1-6
V: TRBV5-4
size: -
DNA: TGTGCCAGCAGCCCTGAGGGGACAGGGGATTCACCCCTCCACTTT
CDR3: CASSPEGTGDSPLHF

length: 14
D: TRBD2
J: TRBJ2-5
V: TRBV5-8
size: -
DNA: TGTGCCAGCAGCCTGGGACTAGGATCGGAGACCCAGTACTTC
CDR3: CASSLGLGSETQYF

length: 15
D: -
J: TRBJ1-3
V: TRBV19
size: once
DNA: TGTGCCAGTAGGCAATTACAGGACTCTGGAAACACCATATATTTT
CDR3: CASRQLQDSGNTIYF

length: 14
D: -
J: TRBJ1-4
V: TRBV2
size: -
DNA: TGTGCCAGCAGTGCACTGGTGGCTAATGAAAAACTGTTTTTT
CDR3: CASSALVANEKLFF

length: 15
D: -
J: TRBJ2-3
V: TRBV7-9
size: -
DNA: TGTGCCAGCAGCTTGCAGGGATCTAGCACAGATACGCAGTATTTT
CDR3: CASSLQGSSTDTQYF

length: 20
D: -
J: TRBJ2-4
V: TRBV7-8
size: -
DNA: TGTGCCAGCAGCTTATCCCGGGCAGGGGAGGGGTCTTCAGCCAAAAACATTCAGTACTTC
CDR3: CASSLSRAGEGSSAKNIQYF

length: 13
D: TRBD1
J: TRBJ1-4
V: TRBV27
size: few
DNA: TGTGCCAGCAGACAGGGGTTTAATGAAAAACTGTTTTTT
CDR3: CASRQGFNEKLFF

length: 12
D: -
J: TRBJ2-5
V: TRBV28
size: -
DNA: TGTGCCACTCGGGAATATCAAGAGACCCAGTACTTC
CDR3: CATREYQETQYF

length: 14
D: -
J: TRBJ1-1
V: TRBV28
size: -
DNA: TGTGCCAGTCCACCCCGCGGGTTGAACACTGAAGCTTTCTTT
CDR3: CASPPRGLNTEAFF

length: 15
D: TRBD1
J: TRBJ2-7
V: TRBV15
size: -
DNA: TGTGCCACCAGCAGAGAAGGGACAGGGACCTACGAGCAGTACTTC
CDR3: CATSREGTGTYEQYF

length: 14
D: -
J: TRBJ2-7
V: TRBV6-6
size: -
DNA: TGTGCCAGCAGTTCAGACAGACTAGTCGACGAGCAGTACTTC
CDR3: CASSSDRLVDEQYF

length: 18
D: -
J: TRBJ2-6
V: TRBV2
size: -
DNA: TGTGCCAGCAGTGGTGACACCCACTCTTTCTCTGGGGCCAACGTCCTGACTTTC
CDR3: CASSGDTHSFSGANVLTF

length: 17
D: TRBD2
J: TRBJ2-3
V: TRBV4-1
size: -
DNA: TGCGCCAGCAGCCAGGTTGCTAGCGGGGGGGCGAGAGATACGCAGTATTTT
CDR3: CASSQVASGGARDTQYF

length: 16
D: TRBD2
J: TRBJ2-2
V: TRBV10-2
size: -
DNA: TGCGCCAGCAGTGACCACCTGCGGGGGGGCACCGGGGAGCTGTTTTTT
CDR3: CASSDHLRGGTGELFF

length: 12
D: TRBD1
J: TRBJ2-3
V: TRBV30
size: -
DNA: TGTGCCTGGAGTACAGGGGGAGATACGCAGTATTTT
CDR3: CAWSTGGDTQYF

length: 14
D: -
J: TRBJ2-5
V: TRBV4-1
size: -
DNA: TGCGCCAGCAGCCCGGGTGCGGGCGAAGAGACCCAGTACTTC
CDR3: CASSPGAGEETQYF

length: 17
D: TRBD1
J: TRBJ1-5
V: TRBV28
size: -
DNA: TGTGCCAGCAGTTTATTGGGACAGGGCGAGGGCAATCAGCCCCAGCATTTT
CDR3: CASSLLGQGEGNQPQHF

length: 15
D: -
J: TRBJ1-3
V: TRBV18
size: -
DNA: TGTGCCAGCTCATTCGACGGGGTCTCTGGAAACACCATATATTTT
CDR3: CASSFDGVSGNTIYF

length: 12
D: -
J: TRBJ1-4
V: TRBV25-1
size: -
DNA: TGTGCCAGCAGTGAAGCGCGGGAAAAACTGTTTTTT
CDR3: CASSEAREKLFF

length: 14
D: TRBD2
J: TRBJ2-7
V: TRBV2
size: -
DNA: TGTGCCAGCAGTGATGCGGGGGGGATCTACGAGCAGTACTTC
CDR3: CASSDAGGIYEQYF

length: 15
D: TRBD1
J: TRBJ1-6
V: TRBV5-1
size: -
DNA: TGCGCCAGCAGCTTGGCCGGACAGGGTAGGTCACCCCTCCACTTT
CDR3: CASSLAGQGRSPLHF

length: 16
D: TRBD1
J: TRBJ1-1
V: TRBV18
size: -
DNA: TGTGCCAGCTCACCAAGAAGACAGGGGTTGAACACTGAAGCTTTCTTT
CDR3: CASSPRRQGLNTEAFF

length: 15
D: TRBD1
J: TRBJ2-7
V: TRBV30
size: -
DNA: TGTGCCTGGACCCAGCCGGACAGGCTGGACTACGAGCAGTACTTC
CDR3: CAWTQPDRLDYEQYF

length: 16
D: TRBD2
J: TRBJ2-3
V: TRBV6-4
size: few
DNA: TGTGCCAGCAGTGACTCCGAGCGGGGGACCACAGATACGCAGTATTTT
CDR3: CASSDSERGTTDTQYF

length: 19
D: TRBD2
J: TRBJ2-2
V: TRBV9
size: -
DNA: TGTGCCAGCAGCCCTCGGGGGAGCGGGGGGGCAGGTCTGACCGGGGAGCTGTTTTTT
CDR3: CASSPRGSGGAGLTGELFF

length: 13
D: -
J: TRBJ2-1
V: TRBV28
size: -
DNA: TGTGCCAGCAGCAGGGCATCCTACAATGAGCAGTTCTTC
CDR3: CASSRASYNEQFF

length: 14
D: -
J: TRBJ1-2
V: TRBV28
size: -
DNA: TGTGCCAGCAGGGAAGGAACAGATCGCTATGGCTACACCTTC
CDR3: CASREGTDRYGYTF

length: 15
D: TRBD1
J: TRBJ2-2
V: TRBV18
size: -
DNA: TGTGCCAGCTCACCCTTGGGACAGGGAACCGGGGAGCTGTTTTTT
CDR3: CASSPLGQGTGELFF

length: 14
D: TRBD1
J: TRBJ2-7
V: TRBV5-1
size: -
DNA: TGCGCCAGCAGCGCGGGGACAGGGCCCTACGAGCAGTACTTC
CDR3: CASSAGTGPYEQYF

length: 15
D: TRBD1
J: TRBJ1-5
V: TRBV7-9
size: -
DNA: TGTGCCAGCAGCGCCCGGGACAGGGGGAGCCAGCCCCAGCATTTT
CDR3: CASSARDRGSQPQHF

length: 12
D: -
J: TRBJ1-1
V: TRBV6-1
size: -
DNA: TGTGCCAGCACTAGACAGAGGACTGAAGCTTTCTTT
CDR3: CASTRQRTEAFF

length: 14
D: -
J: TRBJ2-3
V: TRBV30
size: -
DNA: TGTGCCTGGAAAGTGGGGGGGCCGACAGATACGCAGTATTTT
CDR3: CAWKVGGPTDTQYF

length: 13
D: TRBD2
J: TRBJ2-7
V: TRBV10-2
size: -
DNA: TGCGCCAGTCTAGCGGGGATTCCCTACGAGCAGTACTTC
CDR3: CASLAGIPYEQYF

length: 16
D: TRBD2
J: TRBJ2-7
V: TRBV30
size: -
DNA: TGTGCCTGGAGTTCTAGCGGGAGACTAAGCTCCTACGAGCAGTACTTC
CDR3: CAWSSSGRLSSYEQYF

length: 14
D: TRBD1
J: TRBJ2-5
V: TRBV2
size: -
DNA: TGTGCCAGCAGGGGGGGGACAGGGGGAAAGACCCAGTACTTC
CDR3: CASRGGTGGKTQYF

length: 13
D: TRBD1
J: TRBJ2-5
V: TRBV10-3
size: -
DNA: TGTGCCATCTCCAAGGGGGCTGGCGAGACCCAGTACTTC
CDR3: CAISKGAGETQYF

length: 13
D: TRBD2
J: TRBJ2-2
V: TRBV7-2
size: few
DNA: TGTGCCAGCCGCCGACTAGCGGGGGATCGGCTGTTTTTT
CDR3: CASRRLAGDRLFF

length: 16
D: TRBD1
J: TRBJ1-1
V: TRBV2
size: once
DNA: TGTGCCAGCAGTGCTAAGACAGGGCACCCGAACACTGAAGCTTTCTTT
CDR3: CASSAKTGHPNTEAFF

length: 13
D: -
J: TRBJ1-1
V: TRBV5-1
size: -
DNA: TGCGCCAGCAGCGAGGGAGGTCCCCCCGAAGCTTTCTTT
CDR3: CASSEGGPPEAFF

length: 15
D: -
J: TRBJ1-4
V: TRBV10-3
size: -
DNA: TGTGCCATCAGTGAGGGAGACAGGTCTAATGAAAAACTGTTTTTT
CDR3: CAISEGDRSNEKLFF

length: 14
D: -
J: TRBJ2-5
V: TRBV5-1
size: -
DNA: TGCGCCAGCAGCTTGCTCCTACTCCAAGAGACCCAGTACTTC
CDR3: CASSLLLLQETQYF

length: 18
D: TRBD2
J: TRBJ2-7
V: TRBV18
size: -
DNA: TGTGCCAGCTCACCGGTTCGGAATAGCGGGGTACGGGCCCACGAGCAGTACTTC
CDR3: CASSPVRNSGVRAHEQYF

length: 16
D: -
J: TRBJ2-6
V: TRBV9
size: -
DNA: TGTGCCAGCAGCGCCTCTCCCGGGGCTGGGGCCAACGTCCTGACTTTC
CDR3: CASSASPGAGANVLTF

length: 13
D: -
J: TRBJ1-2
V: TRBV18
size: -
DNA: TGTGCCAGCTCACCCTTAGACAGATATGGCTACACCTTC
CDR3: CASSPLDRYGYTF

length: 15
D: TRBD1
J: TRBJ2-2
V: TRBV7-6
size: -
DNA: TGTGCCAGCAGCGCAACAGGGGGAAACACCGGGGAGCTGTTTTTT
CDR3: CASSATGGNTGELFF

length: 15
D: TRBD2
J: TRBJ2-7
V: TRBV7-9
size: -
DNA: TGTGCCAGCAGCTTAGAGTCAGGGCCCGGGGGGGAGCAGTACTTC
CDR3: CASSLESGPGGEQYF